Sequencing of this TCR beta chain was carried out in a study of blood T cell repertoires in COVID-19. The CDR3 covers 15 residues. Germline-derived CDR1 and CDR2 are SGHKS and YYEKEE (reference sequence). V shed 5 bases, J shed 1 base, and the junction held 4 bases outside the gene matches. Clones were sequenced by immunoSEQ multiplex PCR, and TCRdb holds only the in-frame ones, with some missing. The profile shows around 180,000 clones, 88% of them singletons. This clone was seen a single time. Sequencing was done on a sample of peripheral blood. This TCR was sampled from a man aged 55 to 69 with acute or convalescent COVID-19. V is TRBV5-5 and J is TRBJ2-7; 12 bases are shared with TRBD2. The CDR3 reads CASRPGLAGSYEQYV. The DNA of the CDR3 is TGTGCCAGCAGGCCAGGACTAGCGGGGTCCTACGAGCAGTACGTC.